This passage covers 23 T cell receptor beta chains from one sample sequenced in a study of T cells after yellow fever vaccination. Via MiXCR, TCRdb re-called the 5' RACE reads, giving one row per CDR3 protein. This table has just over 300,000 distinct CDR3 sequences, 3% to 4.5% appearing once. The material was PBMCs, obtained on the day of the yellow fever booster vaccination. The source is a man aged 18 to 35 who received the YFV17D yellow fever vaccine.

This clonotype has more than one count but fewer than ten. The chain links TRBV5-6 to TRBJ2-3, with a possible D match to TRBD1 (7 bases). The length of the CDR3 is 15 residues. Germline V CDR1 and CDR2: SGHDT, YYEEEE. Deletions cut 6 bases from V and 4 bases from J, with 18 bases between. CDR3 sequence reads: CASTQGGGAADTQYF. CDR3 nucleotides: TGTGCCAGCACCCAAGGAGGGGGCGCGGCAGATACGCAGTATTTT.

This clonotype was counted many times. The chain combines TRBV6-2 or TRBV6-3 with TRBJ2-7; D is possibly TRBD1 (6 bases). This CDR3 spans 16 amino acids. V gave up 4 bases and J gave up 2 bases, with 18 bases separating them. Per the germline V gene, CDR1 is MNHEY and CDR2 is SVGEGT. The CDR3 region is CASSFYLTGTTYEQYV. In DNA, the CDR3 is TGTGCCAGCAGTTTTTACCTGACCGGGACAACCTACGAGCAGTACGTC.

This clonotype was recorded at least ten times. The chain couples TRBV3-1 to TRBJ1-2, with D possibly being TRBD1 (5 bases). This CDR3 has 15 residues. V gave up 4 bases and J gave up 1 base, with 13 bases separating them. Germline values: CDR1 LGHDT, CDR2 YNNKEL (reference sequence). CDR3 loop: CASSPSGHHNYGYTF. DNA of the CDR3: TGTGCCAGCAGCCCCAGTGGACACCATAACTATGGCTACACCTTC.

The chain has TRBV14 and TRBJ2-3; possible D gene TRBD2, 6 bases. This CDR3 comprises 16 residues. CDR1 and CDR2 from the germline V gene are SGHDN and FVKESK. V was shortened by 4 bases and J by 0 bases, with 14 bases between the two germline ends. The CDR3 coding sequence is TGTGCCAGCAGCCCGGGGGTTTCGTGGAGCACAGATACGCAGTATTTT. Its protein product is CASSPGVSWSTDTQYF.

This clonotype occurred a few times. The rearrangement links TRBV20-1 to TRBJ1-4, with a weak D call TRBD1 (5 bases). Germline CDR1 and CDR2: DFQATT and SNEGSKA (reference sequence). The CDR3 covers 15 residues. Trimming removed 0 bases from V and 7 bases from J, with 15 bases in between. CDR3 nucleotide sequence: TGCAGTGCTAGAGATCGGCGGGGCGGGCGTGAAAAACTGTTTTTT. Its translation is CSARDRRGGREKLFF.

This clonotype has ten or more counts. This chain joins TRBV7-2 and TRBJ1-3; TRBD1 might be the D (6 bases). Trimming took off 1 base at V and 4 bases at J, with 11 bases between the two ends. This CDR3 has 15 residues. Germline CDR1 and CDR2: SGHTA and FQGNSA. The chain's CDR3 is CASSLVAGGGNTIYF. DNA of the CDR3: TGTGCCAGCAGCTTAGTGGCCGGGGGCGGAAACACCATATATTTT.

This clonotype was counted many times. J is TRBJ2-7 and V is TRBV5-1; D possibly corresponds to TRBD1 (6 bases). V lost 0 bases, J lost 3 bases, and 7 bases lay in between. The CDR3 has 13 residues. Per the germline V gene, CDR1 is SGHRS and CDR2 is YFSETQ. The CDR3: CASSLGQDYEQYF. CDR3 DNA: TGCGCCAGCAGCTTGGGACAGGACTACGAGCAGTACTTC.

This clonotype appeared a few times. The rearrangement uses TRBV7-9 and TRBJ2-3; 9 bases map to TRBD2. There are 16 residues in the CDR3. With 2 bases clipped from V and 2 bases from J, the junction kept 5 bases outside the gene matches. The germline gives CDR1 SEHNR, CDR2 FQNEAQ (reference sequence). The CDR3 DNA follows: TGTGCCAGCAGCTTAAGAGCGGGGGGACCCACAGATACGCAGTATTTT. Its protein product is CASSLRAGGPTDTQYF.

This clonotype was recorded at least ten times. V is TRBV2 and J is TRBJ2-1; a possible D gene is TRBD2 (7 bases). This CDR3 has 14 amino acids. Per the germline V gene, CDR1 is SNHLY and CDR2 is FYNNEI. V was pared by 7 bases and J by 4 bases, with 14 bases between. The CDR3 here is CASIGGGTYNEQFF. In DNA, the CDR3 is TGTGCCAGCATAGGGGGGGGTACATACAATGAGCAGTTCTTC.

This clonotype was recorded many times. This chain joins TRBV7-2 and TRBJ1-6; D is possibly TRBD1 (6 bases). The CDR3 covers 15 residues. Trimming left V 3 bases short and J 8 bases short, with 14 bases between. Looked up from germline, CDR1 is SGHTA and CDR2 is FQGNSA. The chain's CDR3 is CASSFQTGRDSPLHF. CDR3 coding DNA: TGTGCCAGCAGCTTTCAAACAGGGAGGGATTCACCCCTCCACTTT.

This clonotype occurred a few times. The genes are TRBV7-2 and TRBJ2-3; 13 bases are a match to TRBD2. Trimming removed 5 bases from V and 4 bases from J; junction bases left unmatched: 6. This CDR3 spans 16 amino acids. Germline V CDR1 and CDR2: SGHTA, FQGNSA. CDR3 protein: CASSTGLAGVADTQYF. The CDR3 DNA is TGTGCCAGCAGCACCGGACTAGCGGGGGTAGCAGATACGCAGTATTTT.

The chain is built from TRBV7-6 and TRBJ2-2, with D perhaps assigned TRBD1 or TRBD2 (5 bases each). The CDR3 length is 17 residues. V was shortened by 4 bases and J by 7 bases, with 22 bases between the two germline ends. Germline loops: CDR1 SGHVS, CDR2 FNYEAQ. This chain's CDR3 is CASSSQPGPPYVGELFF. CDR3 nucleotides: TGTGCCAGCAGCTCCCAACCGGGACCCCCCTATGTCGGGGAGCTGTTTTTT. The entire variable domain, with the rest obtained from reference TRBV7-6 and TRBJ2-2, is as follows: GAGVSQSPRYKVTKRGQDVALRCDPISGHVSLYWYRQALGQGPEFLTYFNYEAQQDKSGLPNDRFSAERPEGSISTLTIQRTEQRDSAMYRCASSSQPGPPYVGELFFGEGSRLTVL.

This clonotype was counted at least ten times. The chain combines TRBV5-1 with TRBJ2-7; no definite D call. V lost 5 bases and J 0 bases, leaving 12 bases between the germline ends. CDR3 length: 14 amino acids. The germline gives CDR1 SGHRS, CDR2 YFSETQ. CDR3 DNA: TGCGCCAGCAGTTTTCTACCCAGCTCCTACGAGCAGTACTTC. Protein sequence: CASSFLPSSYEQYF.

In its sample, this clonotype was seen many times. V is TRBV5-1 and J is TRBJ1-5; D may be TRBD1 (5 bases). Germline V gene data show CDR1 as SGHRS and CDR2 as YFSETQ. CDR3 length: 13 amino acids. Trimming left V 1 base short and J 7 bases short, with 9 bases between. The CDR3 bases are TGCGCCAGCAGCTTGCAGGGCGGGCAGCCCCAGCATTTT. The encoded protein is CASSLQGGQPQHF. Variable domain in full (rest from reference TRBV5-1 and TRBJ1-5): KAGVTQTPRYLIKTRGQQVTLSCSPISGHRSVSWYQQTPGQGLQFLFEYFSETQRNKGNFPGRFSGRQFSNSRSEMNVSTLELGDSALYLCASSLQGGQPQHFGDGTRLSIL.

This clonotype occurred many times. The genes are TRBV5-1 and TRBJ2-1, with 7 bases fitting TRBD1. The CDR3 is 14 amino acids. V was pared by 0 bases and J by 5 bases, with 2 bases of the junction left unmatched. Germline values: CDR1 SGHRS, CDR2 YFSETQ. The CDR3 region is CASSLEGTDNEQFF. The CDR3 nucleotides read TGCGCCAGCAGCTTGGAGGGGACAGACAATGAGCAGTTCTTC.

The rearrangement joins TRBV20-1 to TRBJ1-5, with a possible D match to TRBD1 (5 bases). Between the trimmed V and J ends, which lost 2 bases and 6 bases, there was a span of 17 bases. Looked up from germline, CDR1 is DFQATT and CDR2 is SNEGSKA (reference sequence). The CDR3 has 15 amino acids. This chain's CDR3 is CSARPGRVKGQPQHF. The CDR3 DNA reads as TGCAGTGCTAGACCGGGCAGGGTTAAGGGTCAGCCCCAGCATTTT.

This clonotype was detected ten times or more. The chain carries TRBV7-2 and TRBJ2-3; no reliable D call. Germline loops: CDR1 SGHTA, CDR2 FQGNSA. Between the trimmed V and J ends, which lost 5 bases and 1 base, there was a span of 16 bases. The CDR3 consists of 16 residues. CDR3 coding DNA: TGTGCCAGCAGCAGACACCTGGGGATTGGCACAGATACGCAGTATTTT. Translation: CASSRHLGIGTDTQYF.

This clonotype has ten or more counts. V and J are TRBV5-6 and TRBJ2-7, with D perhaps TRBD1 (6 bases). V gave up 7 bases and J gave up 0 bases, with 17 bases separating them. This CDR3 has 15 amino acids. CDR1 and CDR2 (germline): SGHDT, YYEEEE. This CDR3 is CASGSGEDPSYEQYV. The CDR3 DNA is TGTGCCAGCGGGTCAGGGGAAGACCCCTCCTACGAGCAGTACGTC.

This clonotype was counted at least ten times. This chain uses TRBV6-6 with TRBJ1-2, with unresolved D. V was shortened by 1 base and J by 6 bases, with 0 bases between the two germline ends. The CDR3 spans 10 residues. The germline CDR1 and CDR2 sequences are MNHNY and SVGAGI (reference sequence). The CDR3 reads CASSYYGYTF. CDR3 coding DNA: TGTGCCAGCAGTTACTATGGCTACACCTTC.

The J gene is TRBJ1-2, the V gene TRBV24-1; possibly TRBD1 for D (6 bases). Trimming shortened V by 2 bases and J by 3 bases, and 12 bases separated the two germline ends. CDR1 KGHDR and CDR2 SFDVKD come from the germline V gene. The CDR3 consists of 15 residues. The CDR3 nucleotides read TGTGCCACCAGTGATTCGACACAGGGTGACTATGGCTACACCTTC. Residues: CATSDSTQGDYGYTF.

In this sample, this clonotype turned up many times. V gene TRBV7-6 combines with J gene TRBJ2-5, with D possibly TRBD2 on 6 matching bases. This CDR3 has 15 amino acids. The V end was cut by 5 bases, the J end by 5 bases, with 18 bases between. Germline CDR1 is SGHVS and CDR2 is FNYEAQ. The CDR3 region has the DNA TGTGCCAGCAGCCCACCTCGTTCGGAGGGGGAGACCCAGTACTTC. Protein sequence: CASSPPRSEGETQYF. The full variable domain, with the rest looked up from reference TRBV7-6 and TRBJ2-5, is GAGVSQSPRYKVTKRGQDVALRCDPISGHVSLYWYRQALGQGPEFLTYFNYEAQQDKSGLPNDRFSAERPEGSISTLTIQRTEQRDSAMYRCASSPPRSEGETQYFGPGTRLLVL.

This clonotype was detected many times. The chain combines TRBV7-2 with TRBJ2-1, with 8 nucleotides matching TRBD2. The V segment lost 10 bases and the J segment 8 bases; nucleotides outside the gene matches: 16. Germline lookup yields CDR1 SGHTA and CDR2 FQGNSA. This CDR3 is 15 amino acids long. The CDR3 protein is CATIRGGLFRHEQFF. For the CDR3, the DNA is TGTGCCACCATCCGGGGGGGGTTATTTCGCCATGAGCAGTTCTTC.

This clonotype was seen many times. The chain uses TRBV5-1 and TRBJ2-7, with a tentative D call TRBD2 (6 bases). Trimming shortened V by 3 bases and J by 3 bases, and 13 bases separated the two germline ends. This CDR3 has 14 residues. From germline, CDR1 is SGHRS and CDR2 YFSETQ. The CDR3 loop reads CASSSLGGSYEQYF. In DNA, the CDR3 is TGCGCCAGCAGCTCCTTGGGGGGTAGCTACGAGCAGTACTTC.